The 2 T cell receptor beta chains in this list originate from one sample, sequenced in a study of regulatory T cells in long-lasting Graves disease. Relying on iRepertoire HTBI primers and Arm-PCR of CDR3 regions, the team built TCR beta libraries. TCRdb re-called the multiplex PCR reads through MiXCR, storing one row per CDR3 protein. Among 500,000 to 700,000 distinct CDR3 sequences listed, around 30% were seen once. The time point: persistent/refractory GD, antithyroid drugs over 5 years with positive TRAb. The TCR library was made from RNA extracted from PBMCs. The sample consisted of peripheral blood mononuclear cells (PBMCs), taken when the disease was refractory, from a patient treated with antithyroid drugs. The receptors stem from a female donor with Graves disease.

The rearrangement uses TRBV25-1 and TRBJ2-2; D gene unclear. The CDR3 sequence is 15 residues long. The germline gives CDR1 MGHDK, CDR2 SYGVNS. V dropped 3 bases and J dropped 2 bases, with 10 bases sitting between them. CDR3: CASSEFWSNTGELFF. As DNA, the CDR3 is TGTGCCAGCAGTGAGTTTTGGAGTAACACCGGGGAGCTGTTTTTT.

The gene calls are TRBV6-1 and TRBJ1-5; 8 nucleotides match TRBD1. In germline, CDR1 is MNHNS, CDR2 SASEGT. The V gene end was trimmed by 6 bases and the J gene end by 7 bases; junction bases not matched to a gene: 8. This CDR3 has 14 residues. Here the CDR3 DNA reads TGTGCCAGCAGCCCGGACAGGGAGCTACAGCCCCAGCATTTT. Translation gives CASSPDRELQPQHF.